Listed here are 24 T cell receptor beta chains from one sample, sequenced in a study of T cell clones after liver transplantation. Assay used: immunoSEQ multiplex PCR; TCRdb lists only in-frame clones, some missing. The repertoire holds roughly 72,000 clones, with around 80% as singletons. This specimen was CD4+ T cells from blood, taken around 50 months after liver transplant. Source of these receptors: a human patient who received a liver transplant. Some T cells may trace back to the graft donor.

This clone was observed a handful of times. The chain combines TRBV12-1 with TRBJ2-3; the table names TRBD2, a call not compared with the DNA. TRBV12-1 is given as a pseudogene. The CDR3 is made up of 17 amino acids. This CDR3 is CASSQSGPSGGADTQYF. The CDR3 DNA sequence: TGTGCCAGCAGTCAAAGTGGTCCTAGCGGGGGAGCAGATACGCAGTATTTT.

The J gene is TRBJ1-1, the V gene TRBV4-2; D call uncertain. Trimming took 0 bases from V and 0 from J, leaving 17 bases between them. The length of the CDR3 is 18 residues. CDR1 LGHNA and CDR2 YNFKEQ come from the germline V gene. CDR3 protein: CASSQDIWEARLNTEAFF. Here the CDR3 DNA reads TGTGCCAGCAGCCAAGATATTTGGGAGGCCCGCTTGAACACTGAAGCTTTCTTT.

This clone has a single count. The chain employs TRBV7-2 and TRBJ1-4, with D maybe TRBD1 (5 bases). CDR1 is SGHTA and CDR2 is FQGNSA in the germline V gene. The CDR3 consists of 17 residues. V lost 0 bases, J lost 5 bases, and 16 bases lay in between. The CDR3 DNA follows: TGTGCCAGCAGCTTAGCGAAGGGTAGGGGAAAAAATGAAAAACTGTTTTTT. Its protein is CASSLAKGRGKNEKLFF. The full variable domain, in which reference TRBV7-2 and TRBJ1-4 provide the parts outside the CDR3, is GAGVSQSPSNKVTEKGKDVELRCDPISGHTALYWYRQSLGQGLEFLIYFQGNSAPDKSGLPSDRFSAERTGGSVSTLTIQRTQQEDSAVYLCASSLAKGRGKNEKLFFGSGTQLSVL.

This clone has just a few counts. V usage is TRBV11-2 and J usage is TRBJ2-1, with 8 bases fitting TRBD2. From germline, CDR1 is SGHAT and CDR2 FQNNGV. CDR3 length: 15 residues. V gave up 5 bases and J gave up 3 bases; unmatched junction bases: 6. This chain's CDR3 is CASSRRGGLYNEQFF. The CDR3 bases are TGTGCCAGCAGCCGACGGGGGGGCCTCTACAATGAGCAGTTCTTC.

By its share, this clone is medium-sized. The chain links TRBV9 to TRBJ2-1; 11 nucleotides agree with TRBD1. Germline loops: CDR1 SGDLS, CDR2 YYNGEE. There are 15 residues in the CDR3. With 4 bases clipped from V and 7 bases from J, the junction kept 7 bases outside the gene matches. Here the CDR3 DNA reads TGTGCCAGCAGCCCCGGGACAGGGGGTCTTAATGAGCAGTTCTTC. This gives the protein CASSPGTGGLNEQFF. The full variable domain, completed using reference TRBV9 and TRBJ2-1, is DSGVTQTPKHLITATGQRVTLRCSPRSGDLSVYWYQQSLDQGLQFLIQYYNGEERAKGNILERFSAQQFPDLHSELNLSSLELGDSALYFCASSPGTGGLNEQFFGPGTRLTVL.

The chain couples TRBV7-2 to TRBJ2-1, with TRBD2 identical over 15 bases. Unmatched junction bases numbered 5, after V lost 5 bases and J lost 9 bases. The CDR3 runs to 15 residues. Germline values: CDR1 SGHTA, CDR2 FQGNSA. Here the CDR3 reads CASSPGLAGGGEQFF. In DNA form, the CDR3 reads TGTGCCAGCAGCCCGGGACTAGCGGGAGGCGGTGAGCAGTTCTTC.

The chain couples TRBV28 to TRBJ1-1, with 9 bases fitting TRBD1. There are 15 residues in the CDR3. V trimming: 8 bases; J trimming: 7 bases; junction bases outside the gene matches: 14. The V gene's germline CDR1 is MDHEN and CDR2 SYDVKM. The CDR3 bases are TGTGCCAGCCTTCCCCACCGACAGGGGGTTGTTGAAGCTTTCTTT. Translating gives CASLPHRQGVVEAFF.

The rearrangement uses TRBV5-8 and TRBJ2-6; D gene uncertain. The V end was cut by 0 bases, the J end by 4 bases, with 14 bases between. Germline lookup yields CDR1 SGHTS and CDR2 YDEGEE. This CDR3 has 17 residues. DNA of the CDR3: TGTGCCAGCAGCTTGGGCAGTTACCTCTTGGGGGCCAACGTCCTGACTTTC. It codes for CASSLGSYLLGANVLTF.

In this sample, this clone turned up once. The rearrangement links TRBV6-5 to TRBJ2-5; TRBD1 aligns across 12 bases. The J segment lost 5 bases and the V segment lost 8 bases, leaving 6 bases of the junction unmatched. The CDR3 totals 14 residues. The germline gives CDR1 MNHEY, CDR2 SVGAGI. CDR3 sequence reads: CASGDRGQRETQYF. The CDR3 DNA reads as TGTGCCAGCGGGGACAGGGGGCAGCGGGAGACCCAGTACTTC.

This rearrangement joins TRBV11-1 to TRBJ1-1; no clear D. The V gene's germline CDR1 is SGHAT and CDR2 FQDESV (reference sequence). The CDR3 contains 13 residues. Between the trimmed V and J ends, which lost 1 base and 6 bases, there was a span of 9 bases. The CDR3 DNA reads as TGTGCCAGCAGCTTAGGCGGTTGGCCTGAAGCTTTCTTT. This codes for CASSLGGWPEAFF.

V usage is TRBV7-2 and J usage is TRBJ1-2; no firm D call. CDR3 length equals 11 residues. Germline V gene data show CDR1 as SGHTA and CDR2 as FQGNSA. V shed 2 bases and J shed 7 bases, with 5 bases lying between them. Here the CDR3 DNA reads TGTGCCAGCAGCTTAATTAGTGGCTACACCTTC. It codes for CASSLISGYTF.

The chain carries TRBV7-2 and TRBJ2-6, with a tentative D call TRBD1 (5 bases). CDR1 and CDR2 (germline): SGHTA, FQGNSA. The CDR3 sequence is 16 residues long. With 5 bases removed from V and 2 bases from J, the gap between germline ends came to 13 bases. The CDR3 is CASSPSVRAGANVLTF. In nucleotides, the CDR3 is TGTGCCAGCAGCCCCTCGGTCAGGGCTGGGGCCAACGTCCTGACTTTC. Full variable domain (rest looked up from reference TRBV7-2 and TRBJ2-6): GAGVSQSPSNKVTEKGKDVELRCDPISGHTALYWYRQSLGQGLEFLIYFQGNSAPDKSGLPSDRFSAERTGGSVSTLTIQRTQQEDSAVYLCASSPSVRAGANVLTFGAGSRLTVL.

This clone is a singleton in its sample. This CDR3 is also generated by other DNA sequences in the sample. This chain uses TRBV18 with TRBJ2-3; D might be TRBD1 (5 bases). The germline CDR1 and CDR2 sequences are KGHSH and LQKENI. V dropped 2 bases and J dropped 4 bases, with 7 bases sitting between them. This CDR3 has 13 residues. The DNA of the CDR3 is TGTGCCAGCTCACCAGGGGCCCCAGATACGCAGTATTTT. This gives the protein CASSPGAPDTQYF.

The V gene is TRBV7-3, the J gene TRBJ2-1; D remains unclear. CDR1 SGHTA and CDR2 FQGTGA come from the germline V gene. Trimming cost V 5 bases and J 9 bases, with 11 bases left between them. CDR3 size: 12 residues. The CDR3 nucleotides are TGTGCCAGCAGCAGAGCTTCGGGTGAGCAGTTCTTC. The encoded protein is CASSRASGEQFF.

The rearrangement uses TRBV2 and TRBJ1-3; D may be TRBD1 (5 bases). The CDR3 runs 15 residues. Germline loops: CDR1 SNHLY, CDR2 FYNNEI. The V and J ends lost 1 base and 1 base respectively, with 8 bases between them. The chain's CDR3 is CASSEEAGSGNTIYF. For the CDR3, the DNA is TGTGCCAGCAGTGAAGAGGCAGGGTCTGGAAACACCATATATTTT.

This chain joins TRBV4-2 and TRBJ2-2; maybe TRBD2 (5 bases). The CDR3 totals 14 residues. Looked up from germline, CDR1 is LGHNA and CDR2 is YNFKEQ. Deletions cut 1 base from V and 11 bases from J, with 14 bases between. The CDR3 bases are TGTGCCAGCAGCCAAGTAGGCGGGTCTTTTGAGCTGTTTTTT. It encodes CASSQVGGSFELFF.

In DNA, the CDR3 is TGTGCCTGGAGTTTCAGTGATCAGCCCCAGCATTTT. Its translation is CAWSFSDQPQHF. V gene TRBV30 combines with J gene TRBJ1-5; D ambiguous. This CDR3 comprises 12 residues. Germline CDR1 and CDR2: GTSNPN and SVGIG (reference sequence). The V end lost 2 bases, the J end lost 5 bases, and 7 bases lay between the germline ends.

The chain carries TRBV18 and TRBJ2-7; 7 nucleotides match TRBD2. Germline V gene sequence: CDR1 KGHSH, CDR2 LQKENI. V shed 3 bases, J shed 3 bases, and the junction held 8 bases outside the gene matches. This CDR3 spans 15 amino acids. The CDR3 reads CASSPRSSGNYEQYF. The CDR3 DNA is TGTGCCAGCTCACCCCGGTCGAGCGGGAACTACGAGCAGTACTTC.

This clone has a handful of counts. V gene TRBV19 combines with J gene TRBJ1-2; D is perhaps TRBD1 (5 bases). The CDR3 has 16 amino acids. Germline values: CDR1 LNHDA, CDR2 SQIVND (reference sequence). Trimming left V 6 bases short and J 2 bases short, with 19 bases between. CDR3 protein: CASRTGPGPKNYGYTF. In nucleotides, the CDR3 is TGTGCCAGTAGAACCGGCCCAGGGCCTAAAAACTATGGCTACACCTTC.

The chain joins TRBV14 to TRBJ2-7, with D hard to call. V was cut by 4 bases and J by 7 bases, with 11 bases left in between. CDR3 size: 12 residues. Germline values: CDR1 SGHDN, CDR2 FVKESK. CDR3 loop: CASSLMGFEQYF. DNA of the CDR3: TGTGCCAGCAGCCTCATGGGGTTTGAGCAGTACTTC.

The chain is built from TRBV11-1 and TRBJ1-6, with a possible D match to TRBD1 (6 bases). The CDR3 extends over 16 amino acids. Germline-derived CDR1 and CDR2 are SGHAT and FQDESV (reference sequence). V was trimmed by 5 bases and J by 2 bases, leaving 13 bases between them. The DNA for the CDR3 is TGTGCCAGCAGCCCGCCGGGGACACCCTATAATTCACCCCTCCACTTT. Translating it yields CASSPPGTPYNSPLHF.

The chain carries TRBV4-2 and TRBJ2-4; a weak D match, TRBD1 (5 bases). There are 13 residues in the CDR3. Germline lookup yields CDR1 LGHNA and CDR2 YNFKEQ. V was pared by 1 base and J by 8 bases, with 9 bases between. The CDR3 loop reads CASSQVQGDIQYF. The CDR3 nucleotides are TGTGCCAGCAGCCAAGTTCAAGGGGACATTCAGTACTTC.

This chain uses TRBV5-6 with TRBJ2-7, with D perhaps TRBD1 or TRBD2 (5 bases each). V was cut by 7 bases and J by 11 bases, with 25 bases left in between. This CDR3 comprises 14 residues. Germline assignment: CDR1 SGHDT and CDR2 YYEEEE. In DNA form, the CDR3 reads TGTGCCAGCGGCCACCGGGACCCCTCGTTCTTAGAGTACTTC. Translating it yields CASGHRDPSFLEYF.

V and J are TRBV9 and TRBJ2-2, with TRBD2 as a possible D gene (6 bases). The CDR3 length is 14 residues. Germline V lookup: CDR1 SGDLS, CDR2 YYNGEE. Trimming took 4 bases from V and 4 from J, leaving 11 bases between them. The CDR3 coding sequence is TGTGCCAGCAGCCTTGGGGGGTCCACCGGGGAGCTGTTTTTT. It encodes CASSLGGSTGELFF.